This TCR beta chain originates from a study of T cell responses to AZD1222 COVID-19 vaccine. Details on this clone: What it binds is not known.

General study results and limits: White British donors predominated, females outnumbered males, and clonal diversity was possibly underestimated. Nearly half of spike-specific TCRs reportedly go after variant regions that carry no mutations.

The CDR3 totals 16 residues. Germline CDR1 is SGHDT and CDR2 is YYEEEE. V shed 4 bases, J shed 4 bases, and the junction held 10 bases outside the gene matches. Some clones are missing from TCRdb's copy, which holds only in-frame ones; the method was immunoSEQ multiplex PCR. Here the sample spans about 120,000 clones, almost 95% being singletons. The rearrangement uses TRBV5-6 and TRBJ1-3, with 8 bases matching TRBD1. The receptor was isolated from an adult who received the AZD1222 COVID-19 vaccine. Material: peripheral blood, obtained 28 days after the second AZD1222 dose. The CDR3 nucleotides are TGTGCCAGCAGCGCCCGACAGGGGAGATCCGGAAACACCATATATTTT. This translates into CASSARQGRSGNTIYF.